This TCR beta chain was sequenced during a study of shared clonotypes between healthy human individuals. Turning to the study itself: The plates for each donor numbered three CD4 naive, three CD4 memory, two CD8 naive and one CD8 memory. Overall study results and limits: Rarefaction showed sorted-subset sequencing was incomplete despite large depth. What naive subsets generally showed was a larger estimated richness than memory subsets showed.

In the sorted-subset replicate PCRs, about 190 ng DNA, 29,000 or so T cell genomes, was used. Measured with immunoSEQ multiplex PCR; TCRdb has only the in-frame clones, and not every one. The repertoire holds roughly 1,500,000 clones, with approximately 98% as singletons. To note about this clone: Its cognate antigen is unknown.

This sequence originates from a man younger than 45 in good health. Material for sequencing was naive CD4+ T cells sorted from blood. Subset specified: CD45RA+ positively selected.

CDR3 region: CASSLVGSVNEKLFF. CDR3 in DNA: TGTGCCAGCAGCTTGGTGGGCAGTGTAAATGAAAAACTGTTTTTT. This chain connects TRBV5-4 to TRBJ1-4; no clear D. From germline, CDR1 is SGHNT and CDR2 YYREEE (reference sequence). This CDR3 region has 15 residues. V was clipped by 0 bases and J by 5 bases, with 11 bases between them.